The 22 T cell receptor beta chains listed next were all sequenced from one sample in a study of HIV-infected patients and healthy controls. The repertoire came from unfractionated whole blood and reflected all unsorted peripheral T cells. cDNA was made from 500 ng RNA using alpha and beta constant primers. Using multiplexing indices, alpha and beta chain libraries were generated apart by chain-specific third strand synthesis. TCRdb processed the 5' RACE reads anew with MiXCR; each CDR3 protein has one entry. In the table there are about 18,000 distinct CDR3 sequences, 12% of which are singletons. Sequenced input: blood. The origin of the receptors is an adult in good health.

By sample fraction, this clonotype is medium-sized. V usage is TRBV6-6 and J usage is TRBJ1-3, with a possible D match to TRBD1 (5 bases). The CDR3 extends over 15 amino acids. V was shortened by 0 bases and J by 0 bases, with 6 bases between the two germline ends. Germline V gene data show CDR1 as MNHNY and CDR2 as SVGAGI (reference sequence). The CDR3 here is CASSYSGGSGNTIYF. CDR3 sequence (DNA): TGTGCCAGCAGTTACTCGGGGGGCTCTGGAAACACCATATATTTT.

The sample holds many counts of this clonotype. The CDR3 is CASSLNSRGPEKLFF. CDR3 coding DNA: TGTGCCAGCAGTTTAAATTCGCGGGGACCTGAAAAACTGTTTTTT. The rearrangement joins TRBV12-3 or TRBV12-4 to TRBJ1-4, with a possible D match to TRBD1 (5 bases). The V end lost 2 bases, the J end lost 7 bases, and 14 bases lay between the germline ends. The length of the CDR3 is 15 residues.

This clonotype was observed a handful of times. The V call is TRBV2, the J call TRBJ1-2; D is unresolved. The CDR3 contains 12 residues. CDR1 SNHLY and CDR2 FYNNEI come from the germline V gene. Trimming pared 8 bases from V and 6 bases from J, leaving 13 bases between. CDR3 residues: CASEREANGYTF. The CDR3 coding sequence is TGTGCCAGCGAACGTGAGGCGAATGGCTACACCTTC.

This clonotype was recorded at least ten times. The chain joins TRBV12-3 or TRBV12-4 to TRBJ2-5; 10 bases are a match to TRBD2. This CDR3 is built from 16 residues. The V and J ends lost 5 bases and 6 bases, in that order; junction bases with no gene match: 12. In nucleotides, the CDR3 is TGTGCCAGCAGTCTGTCAGCGGGGGGGCCTGGAAAGACCCAGTACTTC. It specifies CASSLSAGGPGKTQYF.

At least ten counts were recorded for this clonotype. This sequence joins TRBV5-1 and TRBJ2-7; D perhaps matches TRBD1 (5 bases). The germline gives CDR1 SGHRS, CDR2 YFSETQ. Trimming pared 4 bases from V and 9 bases from J, leaving 14 bases between. The CDR3 covers 12 residues. For the CDR3, the DNA is TGCGCCAGCAGCCTAGACAGCGAAAGGCAGTACTTC. Protein product: CASSLDSERQYF.

This clonotype was seen many times. J is TRBJ2-7 and V is TRBV5-4, with a possible D match to TRBD1 (7 bases). Germline CDR1 is SGHNT and CDR2 is YYREEE (reference sequence). CDR3 length: 15 amino acids. V lost 4 bases and J 2 bases, leaving 16 bases between the germline ends. The CDR3 loop is CASSPGGGLAYEQYF. The CDR3 coding sequence is TGTGCCAGCAGCCCCGGAGGGGGCCTCGCCTACGAGCAGTACTTC.

This sequence joins TRBV27 and TRBJ1-5; D is undetermined. Germline CDR1 reads MNHEY; CDR2 reads SMNVEV (reference sequence). The CDR3 runs 12 residues. V was shortened by 3 bases and J by 7 bases, with 7 bases between the two germline ends. The CDR3 region is CASSFPNQPQHF. The CDR3 nucleotides are TGTGCCAGCAGTTTTCCCAACCAGCCCCAGCATTTT.

This chain uses TRBV6-5 with TRBJ2-7, with 7 bases that match TRBD1. This CDR3 contains 16 residues. Per germline, CDR1 MNHEY and CDR2 SVGAGI. J lost 1 base, V lost 7 bases, and 13 bases had no gene match. The DNA for the CDR3 is TGTGCCAGCATGAGGATTGGGGCAGGGGGTTCCTACGAGCAGTACTTC. It codes for CASMRIGAGGSYEQYF.

By share, this clonotype counts as medium-sized. The chain joins TRBV6-2 or TRBV6-3 to TRBJ2-3; D is undetermined. Trimming pared 2 bases from V and 1 base from J, leaving 10 bases between. Germline CDR1 is MNHEY and CDR2 is SVGEGT. This CDR3 contains 15 residues. The CDR3 nucleotides read TGTGCCAGCAGTTACCCCCCCCTGGGCACAGATACGCAGTATTTT. It translates to CASSYPPLGTDTQYF.

Many counts were recorded for this clonotype. J is TRBJ1-6 and V is TRBV5-1, with TRBD1 matching over 7 bases. The CDR3 spans 15 residues. V lost 4 bases to trimming and J lost 10 bases; unmatched junction nucleotides: 11. Germline lookup yields CDR1 SGHRS and CDR2 YFSETQ. CDR3 sequence (DNA): TGCGCCAGCAGCACCCAACAGGGGAATAGGTCACCCCTCCACTTT. Protein sequence: CASSTQQGNRSPLHF.

This clonotype was detected many times. This chain uses TRBV6-2 or TRBV6-3 with TRBJ2-6; weak D call: TRBD2 (5 bases). CDR3 size: 15 residues. CDR1 is MNHEY and CDR2 is SVGEGT in the germline V gene. Trimming stripped 2 bases from V and 2 bases from J, with 7 bases between. In DNA, the CDR3 is TGTGCCAGCAGTTACGGCGGGCCTGGGGCCAACGTCCTGACTTTC. This sequence encodes CASSYGGPGANVLTF.

The sample holds many counts of this clonotype. The J gene is TRBJ1-2, the V gene TRBV12-3 or TRBV12-4, with no clear D. The CDR3 has 12 amino acids. V was shortened by 1 base and J by 8 bases, with 8 bases between the two germline ends. Here the CDR3 reads CASSLVGSGYTF. In DNA form, the CDR3 reads TGTGCCAGCAGTTTAGTCGGATCCGGCTACACCTTC.

This clonotype was seen ten or more times. J is TRBJ2-7 and V is TRBV7-2; D uncertain. V was trimmed by 5 bases and J by 2 bases, leaving 10 bases between them. The CDR3 sequence is 13 residues long. The germline V gene has CDR1 SGHTA and CDR2 FQGNSA. The CDR3 spells CASSGPGTYEQYF. The CDR3 DNA sequence: TGTGCCAGCAGCGGACCGGGCACCTACGAGCAGTACTTC.

V is TRBV11-2 and J is TRBJ2-4; tentative D call: TRBD1 (5 bases). CDR1 is SGHAT, CDR2 FQNNGV, per germline. V was pared by 5 bases and J by 2 bases, with 13 bases between. This CDR3 has 15 amino acids. In nucleotides, the CDR3 is TGTGCCAGCAGCCTCGACAGATTCTCCAAAAACATTCAGTACTTC. Residues: CASSLDRFSKNIQYF.

By its share, this clonotype is medium-sized (0.01 to 0.1%). CDR3 amino acids: CSVKGGKLFF. As DNA, the CDR3 is TGCAGTGTCAAGGGGGGAAAACTGTTTTTT. This chain uses TRBV20-1 with TRBJ1-4; the D gene is possibly TRBD1 (6 bases). Trimming removed 7 bases from V and 10 bases from J, with 10 bases in between. Germline V CDR1 and CDR2: DFQATT, SNEGSKA (reference sequence). The CDR3 totals 10 residues.

The rearrangement uses TRBV29-1 and TRBJ2-3, with 11 bases that match TRBD2. The length of the CDR3 is 15 residues. Unmatched junction bases numbered 4, after V lost 5 bases and J lost 0 bases. Looked up from germline, CDR1 is SQVTM and CDR2 is ANQGSEA. CDR3 region: CSVFSGGASTDTQYF. In DNA form, the CDR3 reads TGCAGCGTTTTTAGCGGGGGGGCTAGCACAGATACGCAGTATTTT.

This clonotype was seen at least ten times. The genes are TRBV6-5 and TRBJ1-2; 7 nucleotides align to TRBD1. The V gene's germline CDR1 is MNHEY and CDR2 SVGAGI. The CDR3 covers 12 residues. The V and J ends lost 6 bases and 7 bases, in that order; junction bases with no gene match: 5. The CDR3 sequence: CASRETGFGYTF. The CDR3 nucleotides are TGTGCCAGCAGGGAGACAGGGTTTGGCTACACCTTC.

This clonotype has just a few counts. This rearrangement joins TRBV5-1 to TRBJ2-2; no clear D. The V end lost 0 bases, the J end lost 1 base, and 4 bases lay between the germline ends. This CDR3 has 14 amino acids. Germline V CDR1 and CDR2: SGHRS, YFSETQ. In DNA, the CDR3 is TGCGCCAGCAGCTTGGAATGGAACACCGGGGAGCTGTTTTTT. This sequence encodes CASSLEWNTGELFF.

The J gene is TRBJ2-7, the V gene TRBV7-2; D gene uncertain. The V end lost 5 bases, the J end lost 6 bases, and 14 bases lay between the germline ends. Germline-derived CDR1 and CDR2 are SGHTA and FQGNSA. The CDR3 consists of 13 residues. The CDR3 bases are TGTGCCAGCAGCCCAGGACCCTCCCGCGAGCAGTACTTC. This translates into CASSPGPSREQYF.

The table lists this clonotype with a few counts. The rearrangement uses TRBV20-1 and TRBJ2-1; 10 bases line up with TRBD2. From germline, CDR1 is DFQATT and CDR2 SNEGSKA (reference sequence). V lost 0 bases, J lost 4 bases, and 6 bases stayed unmatched. The length of the CDR3 is 16 residues. The CDR3 DNA is TGCAGTGCTAGAGATAGGACTAGCGGTGGATACAATGAGCAGTTCTTC. It is translated as CSARDRTSGGYNEQFF.

In this sample, this clonotype turned up many times. J is TRBJ2-1 and V is TRBV7-2, with 7 bases identical to TRBD2. Germline CDR1 and CDR2: SGHTA and FQGNSA. CDR3 length: 14 amino acids. The J segment lost 1 base and the V segment lost 7 bases, leaving 4 bases of the junction unmatched. CDR3 amino acids: CASKRGGSYNEQFF. CDR3 nucleotide sequence: TGTGCCAGCAAGCGGGGTGGGTCCTACAATGAGCAGTTCTTC.

This clonotype was seen at least ten times. This chain connects TRBV10-3 to TRBJ1-5, with 8 bases fitting TRBD1. V lost 2 bases and J lost 3; bases outside the gene matches: 6. The CDR3 is 16 residues long. Germline-derived CDR1 and CDR2 are ENHRY and SYGVKD. This CDR3 is CAISEGQGMNNQPQHF. CDR3 in DNA: TGTGCCATCAGTGAGGGACAGGGTATGAACAATCAGCCCCAGCATTTT.